Listed below are T cell receptor beta chains from one sample, sequenced in a study of cytomegalovirus exposure and HLA in healthy donors. The data were produced by immunoSEQ multiplex PCR, yet TCRdb's version contains in-frame clones alone and is incomplete. The sample includes 200,000 to 250,000 clones, approximately 79% of them seen just once. The sequencing sample was made of PBMCs. The receptor source for this set is a man between 50 and 59 years old in good health and CMV-seronegative. The CDR3 runs from the conserved cysteine through the conserved F or W. Each record gives: J gene, clone size, D gene, V gene, CDR3 protein, CDR3 DNA. The D gene is left open where the match is weak. Only some rows state a clone size, as once, few, many or a class for expanded clones.

TRBJ1-1	once	.	TRBV19	CASTPGQLNTEAFF	TGTGCCAGTACCCCGGGACAATTGAACACTGAAGCTTTCTTT
TRBJ2-7	.	TRBD2	TRBV27	CASSWTSGKVNSYEQYF	TGTGCCAGCAGTTGGACTAGCGGGAAGGTCAACTCCTACGAGCAGTACTTC
TRBJ2-7	.	.	TRBV13	CASSSVGGAGYEQYF	TGTGCCAGCAGCTCCGTGGGGGGGGCAGGCTACGAGCAGTACTTC
TRBJ2-2	.	.	TRBV11-3	CASSLWAGNATGELFF	TGTGCCAGCAGCTTATGGGCAGGGAATGCCACCGGGGAGCTGTTTTTT
TRBJ2-7	.	TRBD1	TRBV29-1	CSVVGDRGHDEQYF	TGCAGCGTTGTGGGGGACAGGGGGCACGACGAGCAGTACTTC
TRBJ2-7	.	TRBD1	TRBV7-8	CASSPWDSYEQYF	TGTGCCAGCAGCCCATGGGACAGCTACGAGCAGTACTTC
TRBJ1-2	.	.	TRBV19	CASSTLDIVDGYTF	TGTGCCAGTAGTACCTTAGACATCGTGGATGGCTACACCTTC
TRBJ1-2	.	.	TRBV6-5	CASSYPNRDGYTF	TGTGCCAGCAGTTACCCAAACAGGGATGGCTACACCTTC
TRBJ2-7	.	.	TRBV2	CASRGHYYEQYF	TGTGCCAGCAGGGGACATTACTACGAGCAGTACTTC
TRBJ1-5	.	.	TRBV19	CASSALRSRANQPQHF	TGTGCCAGTAGTGCCCTGAGGAGCAGGGCAAATCAGCCCCAGCATTTT
TRBJ2-1	.	TRBD2	TRBV19	CASRWGTSGTEQFF	TGTGCCAGTAGGTGGGGGACTAGCGGGACGGAACAGTTCTTC
TRBJ1-2	few	TRBD1	TRBV6-5	CATRQGRGHGYTF	TGTGCCACTCGACAGGGGAGAGGGCATGGCTACACCTTC
TRBJ1-1	.	TRBD1	TRBV5-1	CASRNGRGRTEAFF	TGTGCCAGCAGAAATGGCAGGGGGCGGACTGAAGCTTTCTTT
TRBJ1-1	.	.	TRBV7-6	CASSSNGGGNTEAFF	TGTGCCAGCAGCTCAAACGGGGGGGGAAACACTGAAGCTTTCTTT
TRBJ2-1	.	.	TRBV28	CASSPTRKYNEQFF	TGTGCCAGCAGCCCGACTAGGAAGTACAATGAGCAGTTCTTC
TRBJ2-3	.	.	TRBV7-6	CASSLVLAADTQYF	TGTGCCAGCAGCTTAGTTCTCGCAGCAGATACGCAGTATTTT
TRBJ1-6	.	.	TRBV27	CVSSLQGHLGSPLHF	TGTGTCAGCAGTTTACAAGGACATCTAGGCTCACCCCTCCACTTT
TRBJ2-3	.	TRBD2	TRBV2	CASSDSGRPSDTQYF	TGTGCCAGCAGTGATAGCGGGAGGCCGTCAGATACGCAGTATTTT
TRBJ2-7	.	TRBD2	TRBV11-3	CASSPGLAGTYEQYF	TGTGCCAGCAGCCCGGGACTAGCGGGAACCTACGAGCAGTACTTC
TRBJ2-7	.	TRBD1	TRBV2	CAGRRPGQSSYEQYF	TGTGCCGGAAGAAGGCCGGGACAGTCGTCCTACGAGCAGTACTTC
TRBJ2-2	.	TRBD2	TRBV5-4	CASSPAGGGTGELFF	TGTGCCAGCAGCCCTGCGGGAGGGGGGACCGGGGAGCTGTTTTTT
TRBJ2-7	.	.	TRBV28	CASSLRGGSYEQYF	TGTGCCAGCAGTTTAAGGGGGGGCTCCTACGAGCAGTACTTC
TRBJ2-5	.	.	TRBV11-2	CASSLEEARWEAETQYF	TGTGCCAGCAGCTTAGAGGAGGCCAGGTGGGAGGCAGAGACCCAGTACTTC
TRBJ1-1	.	TRBD1	TRBV18	CASSDRVRNTEAFF	TGTGCCAGCTCAGACAGGGTAAGGAACACTGAAGCTTTCTTT
TRBJ1-5	.	.	TRBV5-8	CASSFGGSGGQPQHF	TGTGCCAGCAGCTTTGGAGGATCCGGAGGACAGCCCCAGCATTTT
TRBJ1-4	few	.	TRBV5-1	CASSLRGMGEKLFF	TGCGCCAGCAGCCTCAGGGGTATGGGGGAAAAACTGTTTTTT
TRBJ1-2	.	.	TRBV5-1	CASSLRQRHYGYTF	TGCGCCAGCAGTTTAAGACAGAGACACTATGGCTACACCTTC
TRBJ1-2	.	.	TRBV25-1	CASSGPVNYGYTF	TGTGCCAGCAGTGGGCCAGTTAACTATGGCTACACCTTC
TRBJ2-7	.	TRBD2	TRBV29-1	CSVFGTSGREVYEQYF	TGCAGCGTTTTCGGGACTAGCGGGAGGGAAGTCTACGAGCAGTACTTC
TRBJ2-7	.	.	TRBV9	CASSVGQSPYEQYF	TGTGCCAGCAGCGTCGGACAGTCCCCCTACGAGCAGTACTTC
TRBJ2-7	.	.	TRBV7-2	CASSLESDSFYEQYF	TGTGCCAGCAGCTTAGAGTCGGACTCATTCTACGAGCAGTACTTC
TRBJ1-1	.	TRBD1	TRBV30	CAWRDQGAWKAFF	TGTGCCTGGAGGGACCAGGGGGCTTGGAAAGCTTTCTTT
TRBJ1-2	.	TRBD1	TRBV4-1	CASSQTGTGGNYGYTF	TGCGCCAGCAGCCAAACCGGGACAGGGGGTAACTATGGCTACACCTTC
TRBJ1-1	.	TRBD1	TRBV15	CATSRTGFVNTEAFF	TGTGCCACCAGCAGGACAGGGTTTGTGAACACTGAAGCTTTCTTT
TRBJ2-6	.	.	TRBV7-6	CASSPQIGHTASGANVLTF	TGTGCCAGCAGCCCGCAAATCGGACACACAGCCTCTGGGGCCAACGTCCTGACTTTC
TRBJ1-4	.	TRBD1	TRBV28	CASSPRQGGTEKLFF	TGTGCCAGCAGTCCCAGGCAGGGGGGAACGGAAAAACTGTTTTTT
TRBJ1-3	.	TRBD1	TRBV15	CATSRGQYSGNTIYF	TGTGCCACCAGCAGGGGACAGTACTCTGGAAACACCATATATTTT
TRBJ2-5	.	.	TRBV7-2	CASSLTGSETQYF	TGTGCCAGCAGCTTAACAGGGAGCGAGACCCAGTACTTC
TRBJ2-5	few	TRBD1	TRBV30	CAWSYRGETQYF	TGTGCCTGGAGTTACAGGGGAGAGACCCAGTACTTC
TRBJ1-1	.	.	TRBV4-2	CASSRRRGSGQLAEAFF	TGTGCCAGCAGCCGCCGGCGAGGGTCAGGACAGTTGGCTGAAGCTTTCTTT
TRBJ2-5	.	.	TRBV6-6	CASSSGETQYF	TGTGCCAGCAGTTCCGGGGAGACCCAGTACTTC
TRBJ2-2	.	TRBD2	TRBV19	CASSRTSGIRTGELFF	TGTGCCAGTAGTAGAACTAGCGGGATTAGGACCGGGGAGCTGTTTTTT
TRBJ2-5	.	.	TRBV6-1	CASSHEAAGEETQYF	TGTGCCAGCAGCCACGAAGCGGCAGGAGAAGAGACCCAGTACTTC
TRBJ1-3	once	.	TRBV11-1	CASSSTLDILSGNTIYF	TGTGCCAGCAGCTCCACCCTGGACATCCTCTCTGGAAACACCATATATTTT
TRBJ2-3	.	TRBD2	TRBV5-6	CASSSSPAGSTDTQYF	TGTGCCAGCAGCTCATCCCCAGCGGGGAGCACAGATACGCAGTATTTT
TRBJ1-2	.	TRBD1	TRBV30	CACGQGYYGYTF	TGTGCCTGTGGACAGGGTTACTATGGCTACACCTTC
TRBJ1-2	.	TRBD1	TRBV28	CASSSIRQGGYF	TGTGCCAGCAGTTCAATACGACAGGGGGGATACTTC
TRBJ1-2	few	TRBD1	TRBV2	CASTVGQGRYGYTF	TGTGCCAGCACCGTAGGACAGGGTCGCTATGGCTACACCTTC
TRBJ2-7	.	TRBD2	TRBV7-3	CASSLIAGPYEQYF	TGTGCCAGCAGCTTAATAGCGGGGCCCTACGAGCAGTACTTC
TRBJ1-5	.	.	TRBV18	CASSPPNRGSSNQPQHF	TGTGCCAGCTCACCACCGAATCGAGGGAGCAGCAATCAGCCCCAGCATTTT
TRBJ2-1	.	.	TRBV6-6	CASTHSGTPSYNEQFF	TGTGCCAGCACCCACTCGGGGACTCCCTCCTACAATGAGCAGTTCTTC
TRBJ2-3	.	TRBD2	TRBV5-4	CASSPLPTSGDETDTQYF	TGTGCCAGCAGCCCCTTACCGACTAGCGGGGATGAGACAGATACGCAGTATTTT
TRBJ1-1	.	.	TRBV19	CASEKVRANTEAFF	TGTGCCAGTGAAAAGGTTCGAGCGAACACTGAAGCTTTCTTC
TRBJ1-5	once	.	TRBV28	CASSFGGAGSNQPQHF	TGTGCCAGCAGTTTTGGGGGGGCTGGGAGCAATCAGCCCCAGCATTTT